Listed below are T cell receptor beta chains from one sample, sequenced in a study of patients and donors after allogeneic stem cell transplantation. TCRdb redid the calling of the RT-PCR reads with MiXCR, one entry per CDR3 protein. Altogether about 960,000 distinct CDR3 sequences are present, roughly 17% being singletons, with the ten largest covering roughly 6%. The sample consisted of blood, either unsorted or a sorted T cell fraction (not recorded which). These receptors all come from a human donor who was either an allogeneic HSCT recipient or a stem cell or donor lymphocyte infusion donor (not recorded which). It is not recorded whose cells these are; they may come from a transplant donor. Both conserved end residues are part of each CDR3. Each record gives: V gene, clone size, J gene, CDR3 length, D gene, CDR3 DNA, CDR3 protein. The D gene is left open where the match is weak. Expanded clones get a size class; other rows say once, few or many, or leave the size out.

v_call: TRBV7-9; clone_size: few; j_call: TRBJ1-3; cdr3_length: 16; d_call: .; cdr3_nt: TGTGCCAGCAGCTACGCTGTGGGCCTCTCTGGAAACACCATATATTTT; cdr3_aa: CASSYAVGLSGNTIYF
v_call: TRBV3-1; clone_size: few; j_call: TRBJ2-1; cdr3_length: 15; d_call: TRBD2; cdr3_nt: TGTGCCAGCAGCCAAGAAAGCGGGAGGAATAATGAGCAGTTCTTC; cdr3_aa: CASSQESGRNNEQFF
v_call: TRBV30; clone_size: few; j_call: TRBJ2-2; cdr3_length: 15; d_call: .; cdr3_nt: TGTGCCTGGACCCCCCTGGGACGGGACACCGGGGAGCTGTTTTTT; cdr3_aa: CAWTPLGRDTGELFF
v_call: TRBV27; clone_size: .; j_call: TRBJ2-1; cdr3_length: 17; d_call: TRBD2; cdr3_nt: TGTGCCAGCAGTTTATTGGCTAGCGGGAGTTCCTACAATGAGCAGTTCTTC; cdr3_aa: CASSLLASGSSYNEQFF
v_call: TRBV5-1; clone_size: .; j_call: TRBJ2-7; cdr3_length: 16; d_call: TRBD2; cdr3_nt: TGCGCCAGCAGCCCCGGACTAGCGGGAACCAGCTACGAGCAGTACTTC; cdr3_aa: CASSPGLAGTSYEQYF
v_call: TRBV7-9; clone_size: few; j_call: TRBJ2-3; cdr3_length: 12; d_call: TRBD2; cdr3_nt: TGTGCCAGCAGTCCCGGGGGGGGAGTGCCGTATTTT; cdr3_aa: CASSPGGGVPYF
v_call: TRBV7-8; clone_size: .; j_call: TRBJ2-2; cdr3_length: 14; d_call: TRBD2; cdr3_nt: TGTGCCACAGGTAGCGGGAGAAGTACCGGGGAGCTGTTTTTT; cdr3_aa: CATGSGRSTGELFF
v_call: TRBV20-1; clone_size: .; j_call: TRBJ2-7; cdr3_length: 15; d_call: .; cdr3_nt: TGCAGTGCGCCCGGGACGATAGGCCTCTTGGGGGAGCAGTACTTC; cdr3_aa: CSAPGTIGLLGEQYF
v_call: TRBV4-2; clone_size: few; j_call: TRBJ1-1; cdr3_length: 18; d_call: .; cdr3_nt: TGTGCCAGCAGCCAAGTAGTCCCGGGGGCGTATCCGAACACTGAAGCTTTCTTT; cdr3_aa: CASSQVVPGAYPNTEAFF
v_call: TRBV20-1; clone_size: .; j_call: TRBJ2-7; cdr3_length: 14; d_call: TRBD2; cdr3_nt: TGCAGTGCTAGCTCCGGGGGGAGCTCCTACGAGCAGTACTTC; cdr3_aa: CSASSGGSSYEQYF
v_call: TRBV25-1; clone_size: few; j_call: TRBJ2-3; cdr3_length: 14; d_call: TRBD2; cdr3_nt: TGTGCCACCACGACTAGCGGGGGGGGTATTACGCAGTATTTT; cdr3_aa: CATTTSGGGITQYF
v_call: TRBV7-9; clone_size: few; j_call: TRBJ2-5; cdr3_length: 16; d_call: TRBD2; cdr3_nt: TGTGCCAGCAGCTTACAGCGGGAGGGATCTATTGGGACCCAGTACTTC; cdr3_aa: CASSLQREGSIGTQYF
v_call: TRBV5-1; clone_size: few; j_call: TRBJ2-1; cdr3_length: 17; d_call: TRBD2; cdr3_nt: TGCGCCAGCAGTCCGGCCCTAAGGACTAGCGGGGGTAATGAGCAGTTCTTC; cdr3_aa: CASSPALRTSGGNEQFF
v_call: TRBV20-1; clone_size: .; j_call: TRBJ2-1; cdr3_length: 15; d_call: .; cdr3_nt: TGCAGTGCTAGAGATGCTGGGATAGTCGTCAATGAGCAGTTCTTC; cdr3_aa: CSARDAGIVVNEQFF
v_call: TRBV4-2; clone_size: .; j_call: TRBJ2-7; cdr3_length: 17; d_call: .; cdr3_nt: TGTGCCAGCAGCCCCCGGTTAGTGGGAGGATCCCAGTACGAGCAGTACTTC; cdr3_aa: CASSPRLVGGSQYEQYF
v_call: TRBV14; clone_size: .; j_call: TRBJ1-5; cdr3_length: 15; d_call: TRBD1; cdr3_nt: TGTGCCAGCAGCCCGCAGGGGGATAACAATCAGCCCCAGCATTTT; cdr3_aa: CASSPQGDNNQPQHF
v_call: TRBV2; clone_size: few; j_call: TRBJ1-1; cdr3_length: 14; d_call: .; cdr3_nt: TGTGCCAGCAGGCCTACGGGGATTGCGTCTGAAGCTTTCTTT; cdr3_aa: CASRPTGIASEAFF
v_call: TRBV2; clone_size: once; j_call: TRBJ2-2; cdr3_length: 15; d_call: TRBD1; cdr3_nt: TGTGCCAGCAGGATAACGACAGGGAGCACCGGGGAGCTGTTTTTT; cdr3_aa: CASRITTGSTGELFF
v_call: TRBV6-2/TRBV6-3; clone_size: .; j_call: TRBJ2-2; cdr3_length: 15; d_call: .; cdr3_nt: TGTGCCAGCGTGGGGGCTAGAGGAAACACCGGGGAGCTGTTTTTT; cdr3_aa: CASVGARGNTGELFF
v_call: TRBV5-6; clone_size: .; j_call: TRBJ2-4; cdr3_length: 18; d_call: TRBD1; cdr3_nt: TGTGCCAGCAGCTTGGGTCCGGGACAGGGACTAGCCAAAAACATTCAGTACTTC; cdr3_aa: CASSLGPGQGLAKNIQYF